These T cell receptor beta chains were read from a single sample in a study of blood T cell repertoires in COVID-19. Produced via immunoSEQ multiplex PCR; TCRdb's table is partial and in-frame only. Of about 58,000 clones detected, about 75% appear once; the ten largest clones hold 32%. The sequencing input was peripheral blood. The receptors shown here come from a human donor in a cohort sampled during active COVID-19. The CDR3 runs from the conserved cysteine through the conserved F or W. The D gene is left open where the match is weak. Some rows have no size entry. The others give once, few or many, or a class for an expanded clone.

clone_size: few
v_call: TRBV19
j_call: TRBJ1-5
d_call: TRBD1
cdr3_aa: CASSMLQGLWNQPQHF
cdr3_nt: TGTGCCAGTAGTATGTTACAGGGGTTGTGGAATCAGCCCCAGCATTTT

clone_size: NA
v_call: TRBV10-3
j_call: TRBJ2-1
d_call: TRBD2
cdr3_aa: CAISDGGRLLHEQFF
cdr3_nt: TGTGCCATCAGTGATGGCGGGAGGCTTCTCCATGAGCAGTTCTTC

clone_size: NA
v_call: TRBV5-6
j_call: TRBJ1-5
d_call: NA
cdr3_aa: CASSSLLESNQPQHF
cdr3_nt: TGTGCCAGCAGTTCCCTATTAGAGAGCAATCAGCCCCAGCATTTT

clone_size: NA
v_call: TRBV5-1
j_call: TRBJ2-3
d_call: NA
cdr3_aa: CASSLDRRGGPTDTQYF
cdr3_nt: TGCGCCAGCAGCTTGGATCGGAGGGGGGGCCCCACAGATACGCAGTATTTT

clone_size: NA
v_call: TRBV6-6
j_call: TRBJ2-7
d_call: NA
cdr3_aa: CASSYDSRQGKNEQYF
cdr3_nt: TGTGCCAGCAGTTACGATTCGCGGCAGGGGAAAAACGAGCAGTACTTC

clone_size: NA
v_call: TRBV29-1
j_call: TRBJ2-1
d_call: TRBD2
cdr3_aa: CSVGGGVGGYNEQFF
cdr3_nt: TGCAGCGTTGGAGGTGGCGTCGGGGGGTACAATGAGCAGTTCTTC

clone_size: few
v_call: TRBV18
j_call: TRBJ1-5
d_call: NA
cdr3_aa: CASSPPSSNQPQHF
cdr3_nt: TGTGCCAGCTCACCACCGTCGAGCAATCAGCCCCAGCATTTT

clone_size: few
v_call: TRBV7-2
j_call: TRBJ2-5
d_call: NA
cdr3_aa: CASSQDWYQETQYF
cdr3_nt: TGTGCCAGCAGCCAAGACTGGTACCAAGAGACCCAGTACTTC

clone_size: NA
v_call: TRBV12-5
j_call: TRBJ1-3
d_call: NA
cdr3_aa: CASGAMSYSGNTIYF
cdr3_nt: TGTGCTAGTGGTGCCATGTCCTACTCTGGAAACACCATATATTTT

clone_size: NA
v_call: TRBV3-1/TRBV3-2
j_call: TRBJ2-7
d_call: TRBD2
cdr3_aa: CASSQGLAGRYEQYF
cdr3_nt: TGTGCCAGCAGCCAGGGACTAGCGGGGAGATACGAGCAGTACTTC

clone_size: NA
v_call: TRBV11-2
j_call: TRBJ2-7
d_call: TRBD1
cdr3_aa: CASSFRDRVEQQYF
cdr3_nt: TGTGCCAGCAGCTTCCGGGACAGGGTGGAGCAGCAGTACTTC

clone_size: NA
v_call: TRBV27
j_call: TRBJ1-1
d_call: TRBD1
cdr3_aa: CASSLKGQGVNTEAFF
cdr3_nt: TGTGCCAGCAGTTTAAAGGGACAGGGGGTGAACACTGAAGCTTTCTTT

clone_size: NA
v_call: TRBV7-2
j_call: TRBJ2-7
d_call: TRBD2
cdr3_aa: CASSPGLALRYEQYF
cdr3_nt: TGTGCCAGCAGCCCGGGACTAGCTCTACGCTACGAGCAGTACTTC

clone_size: NA
v_call: TRBV11-2
j_call: TRBJ2-1
d_call: TRBD2
cdr3_aa: CASSLGVAGAYNEQFF
cdr3_nt: TGTGCCAGCAGCTTGGGGGTAGCGGGGGCCTACAATGAGCAGTTCTTC

clone_size: NA
v_call: TRBV12-3/TRBV12-4
j_call: TRBJ1-1
d_call: NA
cdr3_aa: CASSLGGNTEAFF
cdr3_nt: TGTGCCAGCAGTTTAGGGGGCAACACTGAAGCTTTCTTT

clone_size: NA
v_call: TRBV6-6
j_call: TRBJ2-2
d_call: NA
cdr3_aa: CASSYVDLASGELFF
cdr3_nt: TGTGCCAGCAGTTACGTGGACTTAGCCTCCGGGGAGCTGTTTTTT

clone_size: NA
v_call: TRBV24-1
j_call: TRBJ2-5
d_call: NA
cdr3_aa: CATSLHDQGTQYF
cdr3_nt: TGTGCCACCAGCCTTCACGACCAGGGGACCCAGTACTTC

clone_size: NA
v_call: TRBV5-1
j_call: TRBJ2-2
d_call: TRBD1
cdr3_aa: CASSLAGTGGFGELFF
cdr3_nt: TGCGCCAGCAGCTTGGCCGGGACAGGAGGGTTCGGGGAGCTGTTTTTT

clone_size: NA
v_call: TRBV7-8
j_call: TRBJ1-1
d_call: NA
cdr3_aa: CASSFYNTEAFF
cdr3_nt: TGTGCCAGCAGCTTTTATAACACTGAAGCTTTCTTT

clone_size: NA
v_call: TRBV28
j_call: TRBJ1-1
d_call: NA
cdr3_aa: CASSPLRGPKAFF
cdr3_nt: TGTGCCAGCAGTCCCCTCAGGGGCCCCAAAGCTTTCTTT

clone_size: NA
v_call: TRBV3-1/TRBV3-2
j_call: TRBJ1-6
d_call: TRBD1
cdr3_aa: CASSQTGEGSPLHF
cdr3_nt: TGTGCCAGCAGTCAGACAGGGGAAGGGTCACCCCTCCACTTT

clone_size: once
v_call: TRBV30
j_call: TRBJ2-7
d_call: TRBD2
cdr3_aa: CAWSVLADEQYF
cdr3_nt: TGTGCCTGGAGCGTACTAGCGGACGAGCAGTACTTC

clone_size: NA
v_call: TRBV11-3
j_call: TRBJ1-6
d_call: TRBD1
cdr3_aa: CASSFSPPGQGTRNSPLHF
cdr3_nt: TGTGCCAGCAGCTTCTCCCCCCCGGGACAGGGAACCCGTAATTCACCCCTCCACTTT

clone_size: NA
v_call: TRBV7-9
j_call: TRBJ1-4
d_call: NA
cdr3_aa: CASSPAGGATNEKLFF
cdr3_nt: TGTGCCAGCAGCCCTGCTGGGGGGGCCACTAATGAAAAACTGTTTTTT

clone_size: NA
v_call: TRBV30
j_call: TRBJ2-3
d_call: NA
cdr3_aa: CAWSSRRSGDTQYF
cdr3_nt: TGTGCCTGGAGTTCGCGGAGGTCCGGGGATACGCAGTATTTT